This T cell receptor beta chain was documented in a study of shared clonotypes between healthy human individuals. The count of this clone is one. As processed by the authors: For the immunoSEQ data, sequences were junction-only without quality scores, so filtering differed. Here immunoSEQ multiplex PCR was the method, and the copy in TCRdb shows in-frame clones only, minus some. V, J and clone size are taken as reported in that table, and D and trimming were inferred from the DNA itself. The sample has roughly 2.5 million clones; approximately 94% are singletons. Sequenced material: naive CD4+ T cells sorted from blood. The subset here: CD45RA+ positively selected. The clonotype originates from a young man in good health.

The CDR3 nucleotides are TGTGCCAGCAGCGATCTAGACCCCTCCTACGAGCAGTACTTC. It yields the protein CASSDLDPSYEQYF. V gene TRBV7-2 combines with J gene TRBJ2-7; no reliable D call. V was cut by 5 bases and J by 0 bases, with 11 bases left in between. This CDR3 has 14 amino acids. Germline lookup yields CDR1 SGHTA and CDR2 FQGNSA. The variable domain in full, with the rest retrieved from reference TRBV7-2 and TRBJ2-7, is GAGVSQSPSNKVTEKGKDVELRCDPISGHTALYWYRQSLGQGLEFLIYFQGNSAPDKSGLPSDRFSAERTGGSVSTLTIQRTQQEDSAVYLCASSDLDPSYEQYFGPGTRLTVT.